These 30 T cell receptor beta chains were all obtained from the same sample, sequenced in a study of cytomegalovirus exposure and HLA in healthy donors. Data came from immunoSEQ multiplex PCR; TCRdb stores just in-frame clones and leaves some out. The top ten clones hold 4% to 5.5% of a sample with some 110,000 clones, roughly nine tenths of them seen once. The sequenced sample consisted of PBMCs. These receptors all stem from a man aged 18 to 30 in good health and CMV-seropositive.

The rearrangement links TRBV6-1 to TRBJ1-1; no firm D call. V lost 2 bases and J lost 2, with 9 bases in between. Germline V gene data show CDR1 as MNHNS and CDR2 as SASEGT. CDR3 length: 14 residues. CDR3 sequence: CASSEYRGNTEAFF. The CDR3 DNA reads TGTGCCAGCAGTGAATATCGGGGTAACACTGAAGCTTTCTTT.

This clone came up once. The chain couples TRBV7-9 to TRBJ1-2, with D unresolved. The CDR3 is 13 amino acids. Germline lookup yields CDR1 SEHNR and CDR2 FQNEAQ (reference sequence). Trimming took 3 bases from V and 4 from J, leaving 9 bases between them. CDR3 DNA: TGTGCCAGCAGCTTGAGTGGGAGCTATGGCTACACCTTC. It yields the protein CASSLSGSYGYTF.

This clone was picked up a small number of times. The CDR3 region has the DNA TGTGCCAGCAGCTGGACAGGCCCTCGGGATTCACCCCTCCACTTT. The encoded protein is CASSWTGPRDSPLHF. The rearrangement uses TRBV11-2 and TRBJ1-6; 7 nucleotides agree with TRBD1. This CDR3 spans 15 amino acids. The V gene's germline CDR1 is SGHAT and CDR2 FQNNGV. The ends lost 4 bases at V and 8 bases at J; junction bases unmatched: 8.

J is TRBJ1-5 and V is TRBV7-8, with D unresolved. Germline V gene lookup returns CDR1 SGHVS and CDR2 FQNEAQ. The CDR3 runs to 15 residues. V lost 5 bases, J lost 6 bases, and 17 bases lay in between. The CDR3 loop is CASSLSEGYGQPQHF. CDR3 coding DNA: TGTGCCAGCAGCCTCTCGGAGGGTTATGGTCAGCCCCAGCATTTT.

This chain connects TRBV19 to TRBJ1-4, with 7 bases aligning to TRBD1. CDR1 LNHDA and CDR2 SQIVND come from the germline V gene (reference sequence). The CDR3 contains 13 residues. Trimming took 10 bases from V and 10 from J; bases not matched to a gene: 12. The CDR3 sequence is CATIPRQGGKLFF. The CDR3 bases are TGTGCCACTATACCCCGACAGGGAGGAAAACTGTTTTTT.

The V gene is TRBV5-5, the J gene TRBJ2-1; D is unresolved. The CDR3 is 13 residues long. V gave up 0 bases and J gave up 4 bases, with 5 bases separating them. CDR1 is SGHKS, CDR2 YYEKEE, per germline (reference sequence). The CDR3 sequence: CASSLGMYNEQFF. The CDR3 nucleotides read TGTGCCAGCAGCTTGGGTATGTACAATGAGCAGTTCTTC.

The gene calls are TRBV18 and TRBJ1-1; maybe TRBD1 (5 bases). The germline V gene encodes CDR1 KGHSH and CDR2 LQKENI. The CDR3 loop spans 14 amino acids. V shed 4 bases and J shed 1 base, with 10 bases lying between them. CDR3 in DNA: TGTGCCAGCTCACAACAGGAGAAGAACACTGAAGCTTTCTTT. It codes for CASSQQEKNTEAFF.

This rearrangement joins TRBV27 to TRBJ1-4; the D is unclear. The V gene lost 6 bases and the J gene lost 0 bases, with 20 bases spanning the gap. CDR3 size: 18 residues. Germline V gene sequence: CDR1 MNHEY, CDR2 SMNVEV (reference sequence). DNA of the CDR3: TGTGCCAGCAGAGTTGGCGTCGTCGCGGTGCCAACTAATGAAAAACTGTTTTTT. It yields the protein CASRVGVVAVPTNEKLFF.

The V gene is TRBV2, the J gene TRBJ1-5; D is unresolved. V was trimmed by 2 bases and J by 2 bases, leaving 10 bases between them. This CDR3 is built from 15 residues. The germline gives CDR1 SNHLY, CDR2 FYNNEI. The CDR3 DNA reads TGTGCCAGCAGTGAACTGACACTCGGCAATCAGCCCCAGCATTTT. Residues: CASSELTLGNQPQHF.

This clone was picked up one time. The gene calls are TRBV5-1 and TRBJ2-3; 10 bases line up with TRBD1. Germline V gives CDR1 SGHRS, CDR2 YFSETQ. The CDR3 is 16 amino acids. V lost 1 base to trimming and J lost 0 bases; unmatched junction nucleotides: 2. In DNA form, the CDR3 reads TGCGCCAGCAGCTTGTGGACAGGGGGTAGCACAGATACGCAGTATTTT. It codes for CASSLWTGGSTDTQYF.

J is TRBJ2-7 and V is TRBV10-3; TRBD1 aligns across 9 bases. The V gene end was trimmed by 5 bases and the J gene end by 4 bases; junction bases not matched to a gene: 9. Looked up from germline, CDR1 is ENHRY and CDR2 is SYGVKD. This CDR3 spans 15 amino acids. The CDR3 DNA reads as TGTGCCATCAGTAAAACAGGGGGCGCTTTTTACGAGCAGTACTTC. Translation gives CAISKTGGAFYEQYF.

The chain combines TRBV10-3 with TRBJ2-7, with D tentatively TRBD2 (6 bases). CDR1 is ENHRY, CDR2 SYGVKD, per germline. Deletions cut 2 bases from V and 3 bases from J, with 14 bases between. This CDR3 spans 15 amino acids. The CDR3 spells CAISEGGNGVYEQYF. In DNA form, the CDR3 reads TGTGCCATCAGTGAGGGAGGGAACGGGGTCTACGAGCAGTACTTC.

The chain employs TRBV5-1 and TRBJ1-1; TRBD1 agrees at 8 bases. The V gene's germline CDR1 is SGHRS and CDR2 YFSETQ. The CDR3 consists of 14 residues. Losses at the gene ends were 5 bases for V and 1 base for J; bases not matched to a gene: 4. The CDR3: CASRWTGTNTEAFF. CDR3 nucleotide sequence: TGCGCCAGCAGGTGGACAGGGACGAACACTGAAGCTTTCTTT.

The rearrangement uses TRBV4-1 and TRBJ2-2, with D possibly matching TRBD2 (5 bases). The CDR3 extends over 15 amino acids. In germline, CDR1 is MGHRA, CDR2 YSYEKL. V lost 4 bases and J 9 bases, leaving 18 bases between the germline ends. This chain's CDR3 is CASSRLGPGSRELFF. The CDR3 DNA is TGCGCCAGCAGCCGGTTAGGCCCGGGGTCGAGGGAGCTGTTTTTT.

The chain links TRBV6-4 to TRBJ1-4, with TRBD1 matching over 7 bases. In germline, CDR1 is MRHNA, CDR2 SNTAGT. The CDR3 extends over 15 amino acids. Trimming took 6 bases from V and 0 from J; bases not matched to a gene: 4. CDR3 in DNA: TGTGCCAGCAGCCCCGGGACAGCAACTAATGAAAAACTGTTTTTT. Amino acids: CASSPGTATNEKLFF.

The chain combines TRBV30 with TRBJ2-7; D may be TRBD1 (6 bases). This CDR3 is 14 amino acids long. CDR1 and CDR2 from the germline V gene are GTSNPN and SVGIG (reference sequence). V gave up 5 bases and J gave up 2 bases, with 16 bases separating them. CDR3 loop: CAWETGLGTYEQYF. The CDR3 coding sequence is TGTGCCTGGGAGACAGGTTTGGGGACCTACGAGCAGTACTTC.

A single count supports this clone. The V gene is TRBV12-5, the J gene TRBJ2-1; D is unclear. Germline CDR1 LGHNT, CDR2 FRNRAP. This CDR3 spans 13 amino acids. The V end lost 3 bases, the J end lost 9 bases, and 12 bases lay between the germline ends. CDR3 amino acids: CASGFTTIGEQFF. In DNA form, the CDR3 reads TGTGCTAGTGGTTTCACTACGATCGGTGAGCAGTTCTTC.

In its sample, this clone was seen once. The chain recombines TRBV5-4 with TRBJ2-4; possibly TRBD2 for D (6 bases). CDR3 length: 13 amino acids. V lost 4 bases, J lost 9 bases, and 14 bases lay in between. Germline V gene lookup returns CDR1 SGHNT and CDR2 YYREEE (reference sequence). The CDR3, as DNA: TGTGCCAGCAGCCTGGCGGAGGGCTCCATTCAGTACTTC. Its protein product is CASSLAEGSIQYF.

The chain links TRBV9 to TRBJ2-7; D remains ambiguous. Trimming removed 4 bases from V and 2 bases from J, with 7 bases in between. This CDR3 comprises 12 residues. Germline CDR1 reads SGDLS; CDR2 reads YYNGEE. In DNA form, the CDR3 reads TGTGCCAGCAGCCTGAACACCTACGAGCAGTACTTC. It specifies CASSLNTYEQYF.

The chain recombines TRBV7-9 with TRBJ1-5, with TRBD1 identical over 12 bases. V trimming: 5 bases; J trimming: 3 bases; junction bases outside the gene matches: 2. CDR3 length: 15 amino acids. Germline V gene data show CDR1 as SEHNR and CDR2 as FQNEAQ (reference sequence). CDR3 nucleotides: TGTGCCAGCAGCGTGGGACAGGGGGCCAATCAGCCCCAGCATTTT. As protein: CASSVGQGANQPQHF.

The chain recombines TRBV19 with TRBJ1-6; TRBD1 matches 7 bases. V was pared by 4 bases and J by 5 bases, with 2 bases of the junction left unmatched. The length of the CDR3 is 14 residues. Looked up from germline, CDR1 is LNHDA and CDR2 is SQIVND (reference sequence). CDR3 sequence (DNA): TGTGCCAGTAGTAGGGGACAGAATAATTCACCCCTCCACTTT. Its protein is CASSRGQNNSPLHF.

V and J are TRBV11-2 and TRBJ2-7, with 8 positions matching TRBD2. This CDR3 has 19 amino acids. Germline V gives CDR1 SGHAT, CDR2 FQNNGV. V was pared by 5 bases and J by 3 bases, with 21 bases of the junction left unmatched. CDR3 loop: CASSLSGLGGAGANYEQYF. CDR3 in DNA: TGTGCCAGCAGCCTCTCGGGTCTTGGGGGAGCGGGGGCCAACTACGAGCAGTACTTC.

The chain links TRBV11-3 to TRBJ1-6; 7 bases are a match to TRBD1. The CDR3 contains 13 residues. Germline assignment: CDR1 SGHNT and CDR2 YENEEA. V shed 5 bases and J 8 bases; nucleotides not matched to a gene: 3. DNA of the CDR3: TGTGCCAGCAGCCCCACAGGGGATTCACCCCTCCACTTT. Its protein is CASSPTGDSPLHF.

The chain has TRBV6-6 and TRBJ2-1; D is undetermined. The CDR3 has 12 residues. With 0 bases removed from V and 7 bases from J, the gap between germline ends came to 4 bases. Germline V CDR1 and CDR2: MNHNY, SVGAGI (reference sequence). CDR3 DNA: TGTGCCAGCAGTTACTCGAGAAATGAGCAGTTCTTC. Translating it yields CASSYSRNEQFF.

The genes are TRBV5-1 and TRBJ2-1; 9 bases align to TRBD1. CDR1 is SGHRS and CDR2 is YFSETQ in the germline V gene. Trimming at V came to 0 bases and at J to 5 bases, leaving 12 bases not matched to a gene. CDR3 size: 18 residues. CDR3 bases: TGCGCCAGCAGCTTGGTGGCGGGACAGGGAGGATTGGACAATGAGCAGTTCTTC. This encodes CASSLVAGQGGLDNEQFF.

The V gene is TRBV9, the J gene TRBJ1-2; D is perhaps TRBD1 (5 bases). CDR1 and CDR2 from the germline V gene are SGDLS and YYNGEE. The CDR3 is made up of 16 amino acids. The V and J ends lost 0 bases and 3 bases respectively, with 15 bases between them. The CDR3 loop reads CASSVGTGGPHYGYTF. DNA of the CDR3: TGTGCCAGCAGCGTAGGAACCGGGGGTCCCCACTATGGCTACACCTTC. The full variable domain, in which reference TRBV9 and TRBJ1-2 provide the parts outside the CDR3, is DSGVTQTPKHLITATGQRVTLRCSPRSGDLSVYWYQQSLDQGLQFLIQYYNGEERAKGNILERFSAQQFPDLHSELNLSSLELGDSALYFCASSVGTGGPHYGYTFGSGTRLTVV.

The chain links TRBV7-9 to TRBJ2-7; possibly TRBD2 for D (5 bases). This CDR3 spans 14 amino acids. V was cut by 2 bases and J by 2 bases, with 10 bases left in between. The germline V gene encodes CDR1 SEHNR and CDR2 FQNEAQ (reference sequence). This CDR3 reads CASSLSAGTYEQYF. In DNA, the CDR3 is TGTGCCAGCAGCTTAAGCGCCGGGACCTACGAGCAGTACTTC.

The chain carries TRBV11-2 and TRBJ1-3, with D maybe TRBD1 (6 bases). CDR1 is SGHAT and CDR2 is FQNNGV in the germline V gene. V lost 5 bases and J 0 bases, leaving 14 bases between the germline ends. CDR3 length: 16 amino acids. The CDR3 loop is CASSRRDTLSGNTIYF. DNA of the CDR3: TGTGCCAGCAGCCGAAGGGACACCCTCTCTGGAAACACCATATATTTT.

By proportion, this clone is medium-sized. The CDR3 spells CASSLRNLGEGQYF. The CDR3 DNA follows: TGTGCCAGCAGCTTAAGAAACTTAGGGGAAGGGCAGTACTTC. The chain carries TRBV11-2 and TRBJ2-7, with D possibly TRBD1 on 5 matching bases. Between the trimmed V and J ends, which lost 2 bases and 9 bases, there was a span of 17 bases. This CDR3 has 14 amino acids. Germline V CDR1 and CDR2: SGHAT, FQNNGV.

The CDR3 spells CASSFLRETQYF. The CDR3 bases are TGCGCCAGCAGCTTCTTGCGAGAGACCCAGTACTTC. The chain is built from TRBV5-1 and TRBJ2-5; D gene ambiguous. This CDR3 spans 12 amino acids. Germline V gene lookup returns CDR1 SGHRS and CDR2 YFSETQ. V dropped 2 bases and J dropped 4 bases, with 6 bases sitting between them. The whole variable domain, remainder taken from reference TRBV5-1 and TRBJ2-5, is KAGVTQTPRYLIKTRGQQVTLSCSPISGHRSVSWYQQTPGQGLQFLFEYFSETQRNKGNFPGRFSGRQFSNSRSEMNVSTLELGDSALYLCASSFLRETQYFGPGTRLLVL.